The source of this TCR beta chain is a study of cytomegalovirus exposure and HLA in healthy donors. Study context: As an earlier analysis found, about 179 million T cells yielded about 120 million unique TCR beta sequences. Overall study findings and caveats: Generally TCR sequences proved uncommon, though certain public TCRs appeared in numerous donors. Associated with cytomegalovirus, according to the listing, were some 180 TCR beta chains.

Per the germline V gene, CDR1 is LGHNA and CDR2 is YNFKEQ. The CDR3 length is 18 residues. The V and J ends lost 0 bases and 6 bases, in that order; junction bases with no gene match: 11. This clone was recorded once. The target antigen is unknown. Primers: 60 Vbeta forward and 13 Jbeta reverse. Sequencing was performed with immunoSEQ multiplex PCR; in TCRdb, only in-frame clones are kept and a portion is missing. The profile shows around 110,000 clones, 75% of them singletons. The chain carries TRBV4-2 and TRBJ2-3; 11 nucleotides match TRBD2. This TCR was recovered from a man aged 35 to 55 in good health and CMV-seronegative. The specimen sequenced was PBMCs. The chain's CDR3 is CASSQEWGSGGVGDTQYF. The CDR3 DNA reads as TGTGCCAGCAGCCAAGAGTGGGGTAGCGGGGGGGTCGGGGATACGCAGTATTTT.